These 25 T cell receptor beta chains came from one sample sequenced in a study of blood T cell repertoires in COVID-19. Sequencing used immunoSEQ multiplex PCR; TCRdb keeps in-frame clones, though not all of them. Found here are approximately 210,000 clones, 92% of them singletons; the top ten hold 0.95% to 1.5%. Sequenced input: peripheral blood. These receptors originate from a man younger than 40 with acute or convalescent COVID-19.

The chain couples TRBV28 to TRBJ1-2, with 9 bases lining up with TRBD1. CDR3 length: 15 amino acids. V lost 2 bases to trimming and J lost 2 bases; unmatched junction nucleotides: 3. Germline V gives CDR1 MDHEN, CDR2 SYDVKM. The CDR3 protein is CASSLGTGRNYGYTF. The DNA for the CDR3 is TGTGCCAGCAGTTTAGGGACAGGGAGGAACTATGGCTACACCTTC.

On this clone: Additional DNA sequences in this sample encode the identical CDR3. V and J are TRBV5-1 and TRBJ2-7; 9 nucleotides align to TRBD1. CDR1 and CDR2 (germline): SGHRS, YFSETQ. Trimming removed 4 bases from V and 4 bases from J; junction bases left unmatched: 6. The CDR3 covers 14 residues. The CDR3 DNA follows: TGCGCCAGCAGCAGGGGACAGGGAGATTACGAGCAGTACTTC. This encodes CASSRGQGDYEQYF.

The chain uses TRBV11-2 and TRBJ2-5; maybe TRBD1 (6 bases). Germline V gene sequence: CDR1 SGHAT, CDR2 FQNNGV. The CDR3 sequence is 14 residues long. Trimming stripped 5 bases from V and 5 bases from J, with 15 bases between. CDR3 amino acids: CASSRPTGWETQYF. The CDR3 DNA reads TGTGCCAGCAGCCGTCCAACAGGGTGGGAGACCCAGTACTTC.

A few counts support this clone. CDR3 residues: CASSLGDSGNTIYF. CDR3 bases: TGTGCCAGCAGTTTAGGAGACTCTGGAAACACCATATATTTT. The J gene is TRBJ1-3, the V gene TRBV28; the D is unclear. V dropped 2 bases and J dropped 0 bases, with 5 bases sitting between them. The CDR3 has 14 amino acids. Germline V gene data show CDR1 as MDHEN and CDR2 as SYDVKM. Based on the CDR3 plus reference TRBV28 and TRBJ1-3, the full variable domain is DVKVTQSSRYLVKRTGEKVFLECVQDMDHENMFWYRQDPGLGLRLIYFSYDVKMKEKGDIPEGYSVSREKKERFSLILESASTNQTSMYLCASSLGDSGNTIYFGEGSWLTVV.

CDR3 in amino acids: CASRGTSGSYYEQYF. The CDR3 DNA is TGTGCCAGTAGGGGGACTAGCGGTTCTTACTACGAGCAGTACTTC. This chain uses TRBV19 with TRBJ2-7; 11 positions agree with TRBD2. This CDR3 spans 15 amino acids. After removal of 6 bases from V and 3 bases from J, the junction contained 7 bases not matched to a gene. Germline V lookup: CDR1 LNHDA, CDR2 SQIVND (reference sequence).

The V and J genes are TRBV12-3 or TRBV12-4 and TRBJ2-7; D call uncertain. This CDR3 is built from 13 residues. Trimming took 5 bases from V and 5 from J, leaving 13 bases between them. CDR3 sequence: CASSPETENEQYF. The CDR3 DNA sequence: TGTGCCAGCAGTCCCGAGACTGAGAACGAGCAGTACTTC.

This chain joins TRBV7-2 and TRBJ2-3; TRBD2 matches at 12 bases. Germline-derived CDR1 and CDR2 are SGHTA and FQGNSA. The CDR3 runs to 16 residues. The ends lost 4 bases at V and 2 bases at J; junction bases unmatched: 4. The CDR3 sequence is CASSSGLAGFTDTQYF. The CDR3 region has the DNA TGTGCCAGCAGCTCCGGACTAGCGGGGTTCACAGATACGCAGTATTTT.

The CDR3 reads CASSDYTGGRLDTQYF. The CDR3, as DNA: TGTGCCAGCAGTGATTATACAGGTGGTAGATTAGATACGCAGTATTTT. The chain is built from TRBV2 and TRBJ2-3, with D perhaps TRBD1 (5 bases). V was shortened by 3 bases and J by 5 bases, with 18 bases between the two germline ends. The CDR3 is made up of 16 amino acids. Germline CDR1 SNHLY, CDR2 FYNNEI.

The rearrangement joins TRBV7-8 to TRBJ1-4; D possibly corresponds to TRBD1 (6 bases). The V end lost 0 bases, the J end lost 4 bases, and 9 bases lay between the germline ends. Germline V gene lookup returns CDR1 SGHVS and CDR2 FQNEAQ. This CDR3 is built from 15 residues. The CDR3 region is CASSLAAGVNEKLFF. The CDR3 nucleotides are TGTGCCAGCAGCTTAGCGGCAGGGGTTAATGAAAAACTGTTTTTT.

This clone has just one count. Germline is not matched at one junction end, which may reflect a read error. This rearrangement joins TRBV27 to TRBJ2-1; 10 bases are a match to TRBD2. The CDR3 contains 15 residues. Germline V CDR1 and CDR2: MNHEY, SMNVEV (reference sequence). This CDR3 reads CASRFRLAGYNEQFF. In DNA form, the CDR3 reads TGTGCCAGCCGTTTTAGACTAGCGGGCTACAATGAGCAGTTCTTC.

V is TRBV14 and J is TRBJ2-7; D is ambiguous. V gave up 1 base and J gave up 2 bases, with 12 bases separating them. Germline V gives CDR1 SGHDN, CDR2 FVKESK. The CDR3 consists of 15 residues. The CDR3 DNA reads as TGTGCCAGCAGCCAAGGCTGGCAATCCCCCTACGAGCAGTACTTC. The encoded protein is CASSQGWQSPYEQYF.

This chain uses TRBV28 with TRBJ1-2; 10 bases agree with TRBD1. Unmatched junction bases numbered 10, after V lost 6 bases and J lost 6 bases. This CDR3 has 15 residues. Germline loops: CDR1 MDHEN, CDR2 SYDVKM. This CDR3 is CASRLEGTGDHGYTF. The CDR3 bases are TGTGCCAGCAGACTAGAGGGGACAGGGGATCATGGCTACACCTTC.

This chain uses TRBV6-5 with TRBJ2-3; D remains unclear. Germline CDR1 is MNHEY and CDR2 is SVGAGI. The CDR3 is 13 residues long. Trimming left V 2 bases short and J 4 bases short, with 7 bases between. This CDR3 is CASSYDDSDTQYF. CDR3 sequence (DNA): TGTGCCAGCAGTTACGACGACTCAGATACGCAGTATTTT.

Only one count was recorded for this clone. V gene TRBV6-6 combines with J gene TRBJ2-7; possibly TRBD1 for D (5 bases). This CDR3 contains 14 residues. The V gene lost 2 bases and the J gene lost 5 bases, with 13 bases spanning the gap. Germline V gene data show CDR1 as MNHNY and CDR2 as SVGAGI (reference sequence). CDR3 bases: TGTGCCAGCAGTTACCTCCAGGGTGCTAACGAGCAGTACTTC. It codes for CASSYLQGANEQYF.

V gene TRBV11-2 combines with J gene TRBJ2-5, with D unresolved. The germline CDR1 and CDR2 sequences are SGHAT and FQNNGV. V was cut by 3 bases and J by 3 bases, with 14 bases left in between. The CDR3 is made up of 15 amino acids. CDR3 nucleotide sequence: TGTGCCAGCAGCTTTGTAGAGGCGATAGAAGAGACCCAGTACTTC. Translating it yields CASSFVEAIEETQYF.

The CDR3 loop reads CASSLDLAGYEQYF. The DNA for the CDR3 is TGTGCCAGCAGCTTGGATCTGGCAGGCTACGAGCAGTACTTC. The V gene is TRBV5-4, the J gene TRBJ2-7; D remains ambiguous. Trimming cost V 0 bases and J 3 bases, with 10 bases left between them. The CDR3 is 14 amino acids. Germline V gives CDR1 SGHNT, CDR2 YYREEE (reference sequence).

The V call is TRBV7-4, the J call TRBJ2-7, with 11 bases fitting TRBD1. This CDR3 is 18 amino acids long. In germline, CDR1 is SGHVT, CDR2 SQSDAQ. Trimming removed 3 bases from V and 0 bases from J; junction bases left unmatched: 10. DNA of the CDR3: TGTGCCAGCAGCTTTCCGGGACAGGGGGATCCCTACTCCTACGAGCAGTACTTC. Encoded protein: CASSFPGQGDPYSYEQYF.

CDR3 sequence reads: CSVAGGGRVTEAFF. CDR3 DNA: TGCAGCGTTGCAGGGGGCGGTAGGGTCACTGAAGCTTTCTTT. The chain has TRBV29-1 and TRBJ1-1, with 8 nucleotides matching TRBD1. After removal of 4 bases from V and 4 bases from J, the junction contained 8 bases not matched to a gene. The CDR3 runs 14 residues. The germline V gene has CDR1 SQVTM and CDR2 ANQGSEA.

This sequence joins TRBV6-5 and TRBJ1-1; TRBD1 matches at 7 bases. Trimming cost V 0 bases and J 1 base; bases outside gene matches: 2. Germline V gene lookup returns CDR1 MNHEY and CDR2 SVGAGI. CDR3 length: 15 amino acids. As DNA, the CDR3 is TGTGCCAGCAGTTACTCAAGGACAGGGAACACTGAAGCTTTCTTT. It is translated as CASSYSRTGNTEAFF.

This clone appeared a single time. The CDR3 nucleotides are TGCGCCAGCAGCCAAGATCGAAGCGGGGGGGCTCAGCAGTACTTC. This sequence encodes CASSQDRSGGAQQYF. The chain carries TRBV4-1 and TRBJ2-7, with 10 nucleotides matching TRBD2. V shed 0 bases and J 8 bases; nucleotides not matched to a gene: 7. This CDR3 region has 15 residues. CDR1 MGHRA and CDR2 YSYEKL come from the germline V gene.

The rearrangement joins TRBV21-1 to TRBJ1-5; the listed D gene, TRBD1, was not tested against the DNA. TRBV21-1 is designated a pseudogene. This CDR3 spans 16 amino acids. CDR3 sequence reads: CASSKAPDRQHQPQHF. In DNA, the CDR3 is TGTGCCAGCAGCAAAGCCCCGGACAGGCAACATCAGCCCCAGCATTTT.

The chain joins TRBV6-5 to TRBJ1-1; D gene ambiguous. This CDR3 comprises 14 residues. Trimming removed 0 bases at V and 1 base at J, with 6 bases between. Germline V gives CDR1 MNHEY, CDR2 SVGAGI. The DNA of the CDR3 is TGTGCCAGCAGTTACTCCGGTGGGAACACTGAAGCTTTCTTT. This encodes CASSYSGGNTEAFF.

The DNA of the CDR3 is TGTGCCAGCAAGGGATCGGGAGCCTACGAGCAGTACTTC. This encodes CASKGSGAYEQYF. The chain couples TRBV27 to TRBJ2-7; the D gene is possibly TRBD2 (6 bases). V lost 7 bases and J 2 bases, leaving 12 bases between the germline ends. The CDR3 runs to 13 residues. CDR1 and CDR2 (germline): MNHEY, SMNVEV (reference sequence).

The V call is TRBV9, the J call TRBJ2-7, with TRBD2 matching 8 bases. Germline loops: CDR1 SGDLS, CDR2 YYNGEE. V trimming: 4 bases; J trimming: 5 bases; junction bases outside the gene matches: 14. There are 16 residues in the CDR3. The CDR3 DNA follows: TGTGCCAGCAGCACCCAAGAACTAGCGGACCGCGACGAGCAGTACTTC. Translated: CASSTQELADRDEQYF. Supplemented by reference TRBV9 and TRBJ2-7, the full variable domain reads DSGVTQTPKHLITATGQRVTLRCSPRSGDLSVYWYQQSLDQGLQFLIQYYNGEERAKGNILERFSAQQFPDLHSELNLSSLELGDSALYFCASSTQELADRDEQYFGPGTRLTVT.

J is TRBJ1-1 and V is TRBV28; 9 nucleotides align to TRBD1. The ends lost 8 bases at V and 13 bases at J; junction bases unmatched: 14. The germline CDR1 and CDR2 sequences are MDHEN and SYDVKM. The CDR3 loop spans 13 amino acids. This CDR3 reads CASVIEQGARYFF. The CDR3 nucleotides read TGTGCCAGCGTAATCGAACAGGGGGCTAGGTATTTCTTT.